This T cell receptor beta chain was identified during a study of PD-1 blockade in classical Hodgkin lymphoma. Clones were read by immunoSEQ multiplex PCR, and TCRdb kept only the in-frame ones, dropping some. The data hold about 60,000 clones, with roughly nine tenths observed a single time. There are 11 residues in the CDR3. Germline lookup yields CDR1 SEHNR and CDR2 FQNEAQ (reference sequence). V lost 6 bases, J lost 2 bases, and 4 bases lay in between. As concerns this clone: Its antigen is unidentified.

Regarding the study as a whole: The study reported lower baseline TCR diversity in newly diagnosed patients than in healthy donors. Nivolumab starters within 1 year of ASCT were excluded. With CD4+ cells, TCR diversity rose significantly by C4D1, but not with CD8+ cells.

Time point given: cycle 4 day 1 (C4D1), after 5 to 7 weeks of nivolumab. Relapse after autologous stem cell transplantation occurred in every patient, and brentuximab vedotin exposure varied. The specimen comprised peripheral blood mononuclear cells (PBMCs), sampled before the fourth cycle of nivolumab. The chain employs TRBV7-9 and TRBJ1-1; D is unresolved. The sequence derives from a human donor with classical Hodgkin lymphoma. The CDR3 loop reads CASRQNTEAFF. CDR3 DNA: TGTGCCAGCAGACAAAACACTGAAGCTTTCTTT.